Presented here are 14 T cell receptor beta chains from one specimen sequenced in a study of T-cell reconstitution after alpha-beta-depleted transplantation in children. TCRbeta library construction was performed incorporating unique molecular identifiers. Via MiXCR, TCRdb re-called the PCR reads, giving one row per CDR3 protein. The sample yields under 300,000 distinct CDR3 sequences, 11% seen once. Sequencing used peripheral blood, obtained 180 days after TCRalphabeta/CD19-depleted stem cell transplant. The receptors derive from a male patient between 2 and 10 years old who had a stem cell transplant for chronic granulomatous disease, so the T cells may come from the graft donor.

This clonotype was observed many times. V and J are TRBV12-3 or TRBV12-4 and TRBJ1-1; 9 nucleotides agree with TRBD1. The CDR3 length is 13 residues. With 4 bases clipped from V and 13 bases from J, the junction kept 10 bases outside the gene matches. CDR3 sequence reads: CASSSHPGQGFFF. The DNA of the CDR3 is TGTGCCAGCAGTTCCCACCCGGGACAGGGATTTTTCTTT.

This clonotype was observed at least ten times. V gene TRBV12-3 or TRBV12-4 combines with J gene TRBJ1-1; the D is unclear. Trimming took 2 bases from V and 7 from J, leaving 17 bases between them. This CDR3 has 15 amino acids. DNA for the CDR3: TGTGCCAGCAGTTTAAGCCCGCCTCCTCGGGGTGAAGCTTTCTTT. Encoded protein: CASSLSPPPRGEAFF.

At least ten counts were recorded for this clonotype. J is TRBJ1-4 and V is TRBV20-1; the D is unclear. This CDR3 region has 13 residues. Germline-derived CDR1 and CDR2 are DFQATT and SNEGSKA (reference sequence). Trimming cost V 0 bases and J 4 bases, with 6 bases left between them. CDR3: CSARDRRNEKLFF. CDR3 coding DNA: TGCAGTGCTAGAGACAGACGTAATGAAAAACTGTTTTTT.

This clonotype was observed at least ten times. One end of the junction fails to match germline, which may point to a read error. The chain is built from TRBV5-1 and TRBJ2-2; weak D call: TRBD1 (5 bases). CDR3 length equals 12 residues. Germline values: CDR1 SGHRS, CDR2 YFSETQ. CDR3 nucleotides: TGTGCCAGCAGCTTAGGGGCCGGGGAGCTGTTTTTT. This sequence encodes CASSLGAGELFF.

This clonotype occurred many times. The chain uses TRBV25-1 and TRBJ2-5; D perhaps matches TRBD1 (6 bases). V was trimmed by 8 bases and J by 4 bases, leaving 11 bases between them. The CDR3 contains 12 residues. Germline V CDR1 and CDR2: MGHDK, SYGVNS. CDR3 bases: TGTGCCAGCGGCACAGGGTTAGAGACCCAGTACTTC. Amino acid sequence: CASGTGLETQYF.

This clonotype was picked up many times. The rearrangement links TRBV28 to TRBJ2-7; the D gene is possibly TRBD1 (6 bases). CDR1 MDHEN and CDR2 SYDVKM come from the germline V gene. Trimming pared 8 bases from V and 1 base from J, leaving 15 bases between. CDR3 size: 14 residues. CDR3 residues: CASLLQGQSYEQYF. As DNA, the CDR3 is TGTGCCAGCCTCCTGCAGGGACAATCCTACGAGCAGTACTTC.

Ten or more counts support this clonotype. CDR3: CASSQVPPPAKNIQYF. As DNA, the CDR3 is TGTGCCAGCAGCCAAGTCCCCCCCCCAGCCAAAAACATTCAGTACTTC. The J gene is TRBJ2-4, the V gene TRBV3-1; D is ambiguous. The CDR3 extends over 16 amino acids. Germline CDR1 and CDR2: LGHDT and YNNKEL (reference sequence). V dropped 1 base and J dropped 0 bases, with 10 bases sitting between them. Drawing the rest from reference TRBV3-1 and TRBJ2-4, the complete variable domain is DTAVSQTPKYLVTQMGNDKSIKCEQNLGHDTMYWYKQDSKKFLKIMFSYNNKELIINETVPNRFSPKSPDKAHLNLHINSLELGDSAVYFCASSQVPPPAKNIQYFGAGTRLSVL.

This clonotype occurred many times. The chain couples TRBV10-3 to TRBJ2-1, with 8 bases fitting TRBD2. The CDR3 extends over 14 amino acids. The ends lost 6 bases at V and 5 bases at J; junction bases unmatched: 6. In germline, CDR1 is ENHRY, CDR2 SYGVKD. The CDR3 protein is CAIRAGGLDNEQFF. In nucleotides, the CDR3 is TGTGCCATCAGGGCGGGGGGTCTCGACAATGAGCAGTTCTTC.

This clonotype was observed many times. This CDR3 is CASSTGTSGSRWANVLTF. CDR3 DNA: TGTGCCAGCAGCACCGGGACTAGCGGGAGTAGGTGGGCCAACGTCCTGACTTTC. V is TRBV12-3 or TRBV12-4 and J is TRBJ2-6; 14 bases match TRBD2. V gave up 6 bases and J gave up 5 bases; unmatched junction bases: 9. The CDR3 is 18 residues long.

This clonotype has a count of ten or more. The CDR3 loop reads CAISDDSGTPYMNTQYF. The CDR3 nucleotides are TGTGCCATCAGTGACGACTCCGGGACTCCTTATATGAATACGCAGTATTTT. The chain has TRBV10-3 and TRBJ2-3; perhaps TRBD2 as D (6 bases). CDR1 ENHRY and CDR2 SYGVKD come from the germline V gene. Trimming left V 3 bases short and J 7 bases short, with 23 bases between. CDR3 length: 17 amino acids.

This clonotype has at least ten counts. The chain joins TRBV19 to TRBJ2-4, with unresolved D. This CDR3 contains 12 residues. Germline V gene lookup returns CDR1 LNHDA and CDR2 SQIVND (reference sequence). Trimming removed 5 bases at V and 7 bases at J, with 9 bases between. The CDR3 coding sequence is TGTGCCAGTAGTGACACAAAGAACATTCAGTACTTC. Its translation: CASSDTKNIQYF.

With regard to this clonotype: This clone may be a read error of a much larger clone one base away. This rearrangement joins TRBV5-1 to TRBJ2-1, with TRBD2 identical over 13 bases. From germline, CDR1 is SGHRS and CDR2 YFSETQ. This CDR3 is built from 16 residues. In DNA, the CDR3 is TGCGCCAGCAGCTTGGGCGGACTAGCGGGAGCCAATGAGCAGTCCTTC. It encodes CASSLGGLAGANEQSF.

The table lists this clonotype with a few counts. CDR3 nucleotide sequence: TGTGCCAGCAGCTCGGCGGGCAGGGAGCGCGAGCAGTACTTC. Residues: CASSSAGREREQYF. V gene TRBV7-9 combines with J gene TRBJ2-7; D possibly matches TRBD1 or TRBD2 (5 bases each). CDR1 and CDR2 from the germline V gene are SEHNR and FQNEAQ (reference sequence). The V and J ends lost 4 bases and 6 bases respectively, with 16 bases between them. This CDR3 has 14 amino acids.

Concerning this clonotype: A much larger clone differs by one base, so this may be a read error. The chain carries TRBV29-1 and TRBJ2-5, with unresolved D. Trimming left V 6 bases short and J 4 bases short, with 18 bases between. The CDR3 runs to 14 residues. Germline V gives CDR1 SQVTM, CDR2 ANQGSEA. The CDR3 DNA is TGCAGCGTCCGTAACCTGGGTCGATTAGAGACCCAGTACTTC. Translating it yields CSVRNLGRLETQYF.